This T cell receptor beta chain was observed in a study of CD4 T cells in relation to SARS-CoV-2 and coronaviruses. Whole-study results and caveats: SARS-CoV-2-driven expansion was significantly weaker in crossreactive than monoreactive clones.

This CDR3 spans 13 amino acids. CDR1 WSHSY and CDR2 SAAADI come from the germline V gene. V lost 6 bases to trimming and J lost 6 bases; unmatched junction nucleotides: 4. A note on this clone: Its cognate antigen is unknown.

Uncultured naive and memory CD4+ T cells supplied DNA for deep TCR-beta sequencing. Libraries were prepared by immunoSEQ multiplex PCR; TCRdb keeps only in-frame clonotypes and omits some of them. The sample includes 60,000 or so clones, 94% seen only once; the top ten take 0.14%. The unexposed donors gave CD4+ T cells in 2011-2018, prior to COVID-19. Sequenced: naive CD4+ T cells from PBMCs. Specified subset: naive CD4+ T cells isolated by negative enrichment. This chain links TRBV10-2 with TRBJ1-2, with 10 bases fitting TRBD1. This receptor was obtained from a human donor in good health. CDR3 sequence (DNA): TGCGCCAGCAGCCAGGACAGGGGGGATGGCTACACCTTC. Translating gives CASSQDRGDGYTF.